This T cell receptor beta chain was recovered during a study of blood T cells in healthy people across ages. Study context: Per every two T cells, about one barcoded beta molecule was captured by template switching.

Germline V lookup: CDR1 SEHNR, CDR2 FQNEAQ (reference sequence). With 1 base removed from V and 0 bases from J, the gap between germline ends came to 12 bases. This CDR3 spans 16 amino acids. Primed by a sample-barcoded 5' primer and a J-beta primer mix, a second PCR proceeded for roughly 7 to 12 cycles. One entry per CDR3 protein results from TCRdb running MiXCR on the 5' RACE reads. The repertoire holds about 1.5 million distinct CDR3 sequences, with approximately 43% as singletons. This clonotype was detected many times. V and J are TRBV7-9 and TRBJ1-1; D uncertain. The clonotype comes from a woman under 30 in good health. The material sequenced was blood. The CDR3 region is CASSLDWRGMNTEAFF. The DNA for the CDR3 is TGTGCCAGCAGCTTAGACTGGCGCGGGATGAACACTGAAGCTTTCTTT.